One sample yielded the 8 T cell receptor beta chains listed below, sequenced in a study of identical twins' blood T cells. TCRdb re-analysed the 5' RACE reads in MiXCR, keeping a single row per CDR3 protein. The table shows fewer than 450,000 distinct CDR3 sequences, with over 25% occurring only once. The sequencing sample was made of PBMCs. Receptors were obtained from a woman aged 18 to 50 in good health.

V is TRBV25-1 and J is TRBJ1-4, with TRBD1 as a possible D gene (6 bases). The CDR3 covers 15 residues. The germline CDR1 and CDR2 sequences are MGHDK and SYGVNS. Trimming took 2 bases from V and 8 from J, leaving 15 bases between them. CDR3: CASSERGLGYEKLFF. CDR3 bases: TGTGCCAGCAGTGAACGGGGGCTGGGGTACGAAAAACTGTTTTTT.

This clonotype was observed a few times. V usage is TRBV19 and J usage is TRBJ1-1; TRBD1 agrees at 8 bases. The J segment lost 1 base and the V segment lost 3 bases, leaving 1 base of the junction unmatched. CDR3 size: 14 residues. Germline CDR1 LNHDA, CDR2 SQIVND (reference sequence). In nucleotides, the CDR3 is TGTGCCAGTAGTATCCAGGGGGCGAACACTGAAGCTTTCTTT. It yields the protein CASSIQGANTEAFF.

The V gene is TRBV5-5, the J gene TRBJ1-5; a possible D gene is TRBD1 (5 bases). The germline V gene has CDR1 SGHKS and CDR2 YYEKEE (reference sequence). The CDR3 loop spans 15 amino acids. The ends were cut back, 1 base at V and 4 bases at J, with 12 bases in the middle. The CDR3 sequence: CASSLPGRLNQPQHF. The CDR3 DNA is TGTGCCAGCAGCTTGCCGGGACGGTTGAATCAGCCCCAGCATTTT.

The rearrangement joins TRBV20-1 to TRBJ2-2, with D tentatively TRBD2 (6 bases). CDR1 is DFQATT and CDR2 is SNEGSKA in the germline V gene (reference sequence). The V end was cut by 5 bases, the J end by 8 bases, with 9 bases between. This CDR3 is 11 amino acids long. CDR3 in amino acids: CSAGRSGELFF. Written as DNA, the CDR3 is TGCAGTGCTGGGAGGTCTGGGGAGCTGTTTTTT.

The V call is TRBV7-9, the J call TRBJ1-3; 7 bases map to TRBD1. The CDR3 sequence is 16 residues long. The V gene's germline CDR1 is SEHNR and CDR2 FQNEAQ (reference sequence). V trimming: 5 bases; J trimming: 0 bases; junction bases outside the gene matches: 7. The CDR3: CASSEVGQTSGNTIYF. The CDR3 DNA sequence: TGTGCCAGCAGCGAAGTGGGACAGACCTCTGGAAACACCATATATTTT.

This clonotype was seen a few times. The rearrangement links TRBV9 to TRBJ1-2; D is unresolved. Germline lookup yields CDR1 SGDLS and CDR2 YYNGEE. V lost 0 bases to trimming and J lost 8 bases, with 11 bases between them. CDR3 size: 13 residues. The DNA of the CDR3 is TGTGCCAGCAGCGTAGAAAGAGGAGAAGGCTACACCTTC. Its translation: CASSVERGEGYTF.

The genes are TRBV20-1 and TRBJ1-5; D is unresolved. Per the germline V gene, CDR1 is DFQATT and CDR2 is SNEGSKA (reference sequence). V shed 0 bases and J shed 12 bases, with 18 bases lying between them. The CDR3 length is 14 residues. The CDR3 sequence is CSARDPAHFSVQHF. The CDR3 DNA reads as TGCAGTGCTAGAGATCCCGCGCATTTCTCAGTCCAGCATTTT.

The V and J genes are TRBV2 and TRBJ2-7, with D possibly matching TRBD1 (6 bases). Trimming left V 7 bases short and J 2 bases short, with 15 bases between. The CDR3 totals 14 residues. CDR1 and CDR2 (germline): SNHLY, FYNNEI. The CDR3 nucleotides are TGTGCCAGCACCGGACAGTCCTTTGCCTACGAGCAGTACTTC. Translating it yields CASTGQSFAYEQYF.